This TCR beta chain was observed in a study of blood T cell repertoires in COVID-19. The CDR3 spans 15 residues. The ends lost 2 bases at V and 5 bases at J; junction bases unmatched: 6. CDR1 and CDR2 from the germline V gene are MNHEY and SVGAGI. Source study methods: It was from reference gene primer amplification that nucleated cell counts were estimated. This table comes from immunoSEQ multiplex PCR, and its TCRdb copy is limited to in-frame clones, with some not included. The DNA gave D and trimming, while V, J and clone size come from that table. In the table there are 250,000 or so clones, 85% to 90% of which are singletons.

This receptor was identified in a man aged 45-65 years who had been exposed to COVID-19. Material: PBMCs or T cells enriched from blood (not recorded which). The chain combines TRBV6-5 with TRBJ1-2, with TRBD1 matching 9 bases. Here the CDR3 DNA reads TGTGCCAGCAGTTACGGGACAGGGACCCAATATGGCTACACCTTC. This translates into CASSYGTGTQYGYTF.